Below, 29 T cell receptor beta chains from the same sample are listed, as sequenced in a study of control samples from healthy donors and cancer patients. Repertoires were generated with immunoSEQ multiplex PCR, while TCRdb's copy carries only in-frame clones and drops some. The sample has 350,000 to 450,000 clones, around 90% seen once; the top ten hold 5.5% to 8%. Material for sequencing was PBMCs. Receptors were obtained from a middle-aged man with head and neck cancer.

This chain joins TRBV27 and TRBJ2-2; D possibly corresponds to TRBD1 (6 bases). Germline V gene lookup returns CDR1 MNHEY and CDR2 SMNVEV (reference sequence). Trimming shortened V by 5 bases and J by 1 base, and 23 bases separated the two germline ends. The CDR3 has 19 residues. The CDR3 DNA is TGTGCCAGCAGTGGCCTTCTTTGGAGTGACAGGATGAACACCGGGGAGCTGTTTTTT. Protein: CASSGLLWSDRMNTGELFF.

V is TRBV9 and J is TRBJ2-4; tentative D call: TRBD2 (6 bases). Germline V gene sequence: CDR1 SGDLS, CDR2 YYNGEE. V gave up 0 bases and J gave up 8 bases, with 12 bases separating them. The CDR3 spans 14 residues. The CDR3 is CASSVVAGSDIQYF. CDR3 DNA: TGTGCCAGCAGCGTAGTTGCGGGAAGTGACATTCAGTACTTC.

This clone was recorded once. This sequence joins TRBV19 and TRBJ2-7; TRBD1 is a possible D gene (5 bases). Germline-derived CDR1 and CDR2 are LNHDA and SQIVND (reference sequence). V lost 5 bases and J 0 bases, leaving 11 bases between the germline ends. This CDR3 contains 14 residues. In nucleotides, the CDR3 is TGTGCCAGTAGTGGCCAGGGAAGCTCCTACGAGCAGTACTTC. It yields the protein CASSGQGSSYEQYF.

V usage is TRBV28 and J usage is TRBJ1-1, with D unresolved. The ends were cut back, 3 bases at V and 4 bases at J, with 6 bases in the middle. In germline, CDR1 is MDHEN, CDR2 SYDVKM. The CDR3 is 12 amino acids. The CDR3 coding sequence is TGTGCCAGCAGTTTGGTCGGCACTGAAGCTTTCTTT. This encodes CASSLVGTEAFF.

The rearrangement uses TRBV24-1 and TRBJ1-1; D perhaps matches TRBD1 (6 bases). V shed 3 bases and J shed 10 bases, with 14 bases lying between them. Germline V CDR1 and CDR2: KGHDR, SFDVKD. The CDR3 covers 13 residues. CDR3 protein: CATSDRNRASAFF. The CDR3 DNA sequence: TGTGCCACCAGTGATCGGAACAGGGCATCAGCTTTCTTT.

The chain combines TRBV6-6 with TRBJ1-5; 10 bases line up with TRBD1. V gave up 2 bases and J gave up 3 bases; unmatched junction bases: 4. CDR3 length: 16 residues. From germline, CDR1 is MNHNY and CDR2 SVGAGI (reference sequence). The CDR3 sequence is CASSYGTGAINQPQHF. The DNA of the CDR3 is TGTGCCAGCAGTTACGGGACAGGGGCGATCAATCAGCCCCAGCATTTT.

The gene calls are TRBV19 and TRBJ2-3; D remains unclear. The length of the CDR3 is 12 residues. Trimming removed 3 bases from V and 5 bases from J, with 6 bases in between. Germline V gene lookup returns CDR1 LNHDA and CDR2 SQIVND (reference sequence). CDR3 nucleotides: TGTGCCAGTAGTATTTGGCAAGATACGCAGTATTTT. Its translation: CASSIWQDTQYF.

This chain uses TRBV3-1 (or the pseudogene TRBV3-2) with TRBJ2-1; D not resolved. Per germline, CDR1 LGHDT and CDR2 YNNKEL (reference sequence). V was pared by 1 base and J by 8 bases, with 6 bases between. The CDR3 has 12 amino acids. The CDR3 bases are TGTGCCAGCAGCCAAGCGGGTTATGAGCAGTTCTTC. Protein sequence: CASSQAGYEQFF.

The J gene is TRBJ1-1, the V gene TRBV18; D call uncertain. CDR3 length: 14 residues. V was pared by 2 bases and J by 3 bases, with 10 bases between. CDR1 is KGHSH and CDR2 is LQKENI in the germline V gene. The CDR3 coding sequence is TGTGCCAGCTCACCAGGGGAAGCGGACACTGAAGCTTTCTTT. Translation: CASSPGEADTEAFF.

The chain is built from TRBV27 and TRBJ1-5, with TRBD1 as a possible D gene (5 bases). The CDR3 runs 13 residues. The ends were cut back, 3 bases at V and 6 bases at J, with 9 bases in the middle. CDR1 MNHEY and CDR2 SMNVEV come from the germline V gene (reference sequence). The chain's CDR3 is CASSLGGTQPQHF. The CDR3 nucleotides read TGTGCCAGCAGTTTGGGTGGGACTCAGCCCCAGCATTTT.

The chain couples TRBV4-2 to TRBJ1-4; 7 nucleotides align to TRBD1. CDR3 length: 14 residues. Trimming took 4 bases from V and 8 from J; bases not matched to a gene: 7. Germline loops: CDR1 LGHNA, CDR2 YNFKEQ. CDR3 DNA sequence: TGTGCCAGCAGCCCAACGACAGGGATAGAAAAACTGTTTTTT. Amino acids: CASSPTTGIEKLFF.

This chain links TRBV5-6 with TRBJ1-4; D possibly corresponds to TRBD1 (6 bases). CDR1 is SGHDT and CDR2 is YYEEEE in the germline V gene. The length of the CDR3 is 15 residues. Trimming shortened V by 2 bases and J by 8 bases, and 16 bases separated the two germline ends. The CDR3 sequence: CASSFSGGRSEKLFF. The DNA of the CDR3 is TGTGCCAGCAGCTTTTCCGGGGGGCGTAGCGAAAAACTGTTTTTT. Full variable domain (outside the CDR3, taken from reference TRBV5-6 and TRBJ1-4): DAGVTQSPTHLIKTRGQQVTLRCSPKSGHDTVSWYQQALGQGPQFIFQYYEEEERQRGNFPDRFSGHQFPNYSSELNVNALLLGDSALYLCASSFSGGRSEKLFFGSGTQLSVL.

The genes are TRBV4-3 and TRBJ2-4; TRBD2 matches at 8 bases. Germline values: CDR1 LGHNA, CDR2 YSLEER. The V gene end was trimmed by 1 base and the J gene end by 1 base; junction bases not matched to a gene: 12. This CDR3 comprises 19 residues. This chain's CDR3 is CASSQATGGGKVAKNIQYF. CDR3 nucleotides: TGCGCCAGCAGCCAAGCCACGGGAGGGGGAAAGGTGGCCAAAAACATTCAGTACTTC.

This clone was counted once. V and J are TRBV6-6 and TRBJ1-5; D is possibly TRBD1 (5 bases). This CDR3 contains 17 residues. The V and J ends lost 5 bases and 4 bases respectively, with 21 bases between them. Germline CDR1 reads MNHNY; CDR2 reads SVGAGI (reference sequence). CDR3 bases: TGTGCCAGCAGTCGGGGGGGTCCCGGGACCTCAAATCAGCCCCAGCATTTT. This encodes CASSRGGPGTSNQPQHF.

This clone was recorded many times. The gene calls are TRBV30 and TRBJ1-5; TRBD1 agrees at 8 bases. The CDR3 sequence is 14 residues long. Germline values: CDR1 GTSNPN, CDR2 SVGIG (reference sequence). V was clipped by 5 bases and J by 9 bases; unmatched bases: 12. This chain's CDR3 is CAWATGGTGGPQHF. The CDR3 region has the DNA TGTGCCTGGGCCACAGGGGGGACAGGAGGGCCCCAGCATTTT.

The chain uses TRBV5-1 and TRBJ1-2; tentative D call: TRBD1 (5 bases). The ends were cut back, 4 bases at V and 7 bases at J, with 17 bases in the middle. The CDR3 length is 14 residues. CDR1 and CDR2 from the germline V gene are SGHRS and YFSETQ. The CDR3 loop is CASSLGTEGSGYTF. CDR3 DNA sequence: TGCGCCAGCAGCCTGGGGACCGAGGGTAGTGGCTACACCTTC.

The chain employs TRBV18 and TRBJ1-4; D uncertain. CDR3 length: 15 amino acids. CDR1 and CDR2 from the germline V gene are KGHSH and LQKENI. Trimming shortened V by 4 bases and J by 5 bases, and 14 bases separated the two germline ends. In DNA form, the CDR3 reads TGTGCCAGCTCACTCGAGACCCAGCGGAATGAAAAACTGTTTTTT. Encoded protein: CASSLETQRNEKLFF.

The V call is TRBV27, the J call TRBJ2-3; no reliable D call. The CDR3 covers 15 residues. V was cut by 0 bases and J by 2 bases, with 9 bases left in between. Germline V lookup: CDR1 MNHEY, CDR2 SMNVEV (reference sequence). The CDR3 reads CASSLSVVLTDTQYF. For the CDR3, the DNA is TGTGCCAGCAGTTTATCTGTCGTACTCACAGATACGCAGTATTTT.

This CDR3 is CASSLSGRLYEQYF. CDR3 DNA sequence: TGTGCCAGCAGTTTATCTGGACGGCTCTACGAGCAGTACTTC. This chain links TRBV27 with TRBJ2-7; no clear D. CDR1 is MNHEY and CDR2 is SMNVEV in the germline V gene (reference sequence). There are 14 residues in the CDR3. V lost 0 bases to trimming and J lost 3 bases, with 9 bases between them.

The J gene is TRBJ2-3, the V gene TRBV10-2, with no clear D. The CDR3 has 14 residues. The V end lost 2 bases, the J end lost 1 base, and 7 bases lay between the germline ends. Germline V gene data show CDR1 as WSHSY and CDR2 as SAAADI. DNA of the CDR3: TGCGCCAGCAGTGAGGGTTTTCGCACAGATACGCAGTATTTT. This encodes CASSEGFRTDTQYF.

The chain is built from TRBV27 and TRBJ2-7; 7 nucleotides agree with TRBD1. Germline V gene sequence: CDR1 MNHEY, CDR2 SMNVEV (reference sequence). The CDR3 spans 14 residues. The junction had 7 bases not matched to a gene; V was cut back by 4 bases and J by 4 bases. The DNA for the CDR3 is TGTGCCAGCAGTTCGACAGGGCTCGGGTACGAGCAGTACTTC. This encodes CASSSTGLGYEQYF.

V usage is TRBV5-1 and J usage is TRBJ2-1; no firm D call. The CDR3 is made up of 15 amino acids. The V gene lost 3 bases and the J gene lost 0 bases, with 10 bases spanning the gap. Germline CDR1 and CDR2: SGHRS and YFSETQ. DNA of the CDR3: TGCGCCAGCAGCTCGACGACCAGCTCCTACAATGAGCAGTTCTTC. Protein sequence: CASSSTTSSYNEQFF.

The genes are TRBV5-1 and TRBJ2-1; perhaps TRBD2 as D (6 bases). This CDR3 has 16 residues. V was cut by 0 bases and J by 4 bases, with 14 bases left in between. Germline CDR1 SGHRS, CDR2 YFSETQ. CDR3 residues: CASSLEGLANYNEQFF. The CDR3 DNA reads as TGCGCCAGCAGCTTGGAGGGGCTAGCGAATTACAATGAGCAGTTCTTC.

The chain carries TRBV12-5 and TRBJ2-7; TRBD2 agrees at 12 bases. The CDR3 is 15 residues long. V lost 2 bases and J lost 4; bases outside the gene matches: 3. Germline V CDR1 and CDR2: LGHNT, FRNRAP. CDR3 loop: CASGLPGLAGYEQYF. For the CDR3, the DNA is TGTGCTAGTGGTTTGCCGGGACTAGCGGGTTACGAGCAGTACTTC.

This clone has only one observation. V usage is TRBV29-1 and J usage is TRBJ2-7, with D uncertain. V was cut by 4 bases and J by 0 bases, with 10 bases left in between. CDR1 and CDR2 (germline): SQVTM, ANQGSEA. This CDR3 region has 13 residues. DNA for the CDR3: TGCAGCGTTGCTTCGACGGCCTCCTACGAGCAGTACTTC. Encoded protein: CSVASTASYEQYF.

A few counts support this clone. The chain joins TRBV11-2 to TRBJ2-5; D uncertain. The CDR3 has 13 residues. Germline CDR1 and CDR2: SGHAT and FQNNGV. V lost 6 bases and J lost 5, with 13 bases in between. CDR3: CASRIRAEETQYF. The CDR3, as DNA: TGTGCCAGCAGAATACGCGCGGAGGAGACCCAGTACTTC.

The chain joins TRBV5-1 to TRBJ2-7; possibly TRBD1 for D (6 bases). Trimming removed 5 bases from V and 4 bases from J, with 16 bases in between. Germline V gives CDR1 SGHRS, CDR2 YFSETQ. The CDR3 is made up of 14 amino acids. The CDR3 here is CASSQQGQRYEQYF. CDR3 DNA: TGCGCCAGCAGTCAACAGGGTCAGAGGTACGAGCAGTACTTC.

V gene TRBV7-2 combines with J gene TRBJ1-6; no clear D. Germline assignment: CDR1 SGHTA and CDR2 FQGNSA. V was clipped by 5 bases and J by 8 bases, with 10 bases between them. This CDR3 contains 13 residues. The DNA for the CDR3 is TGTGCCAGCAGCCGGGCCCGGGATTCACCCCTCCACTTT. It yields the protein CASSRARDSPLHF.

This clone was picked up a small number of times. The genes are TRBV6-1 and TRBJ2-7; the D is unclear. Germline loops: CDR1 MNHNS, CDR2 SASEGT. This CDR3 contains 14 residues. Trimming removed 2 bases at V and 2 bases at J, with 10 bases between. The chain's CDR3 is CASSERPDTYEQYF. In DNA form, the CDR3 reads TGTGCCAGCAGTGAAAGGCCGGATACCTACGAGCAGTACTTC.